This T cell receptor beta chain was profiled in a study of blood T cell repertoires in COVID-19. This CDR3 has 18 amino acids. V lost 2 bases and J lost 0, with 19 bases in between. Germline-derived CDR1 and CDR2 are SGHRS and YFSETQ. Some clones are missing from TCRdb's copy, which holds only in-frame ones; the method was immunoSEQ multiplex PCR. The table lists around 170,000 clones, about 90% of them singletons. The material sequenced was peripheral blood. The V and J genes are TRBV5-1 and TRBJ2-3; possible D gene TRBD1, 6 bases. This TCR was recovered from a man aged 60-69 years with acute or convalescent COVID-19. The CDR3 region is CASSFMYGTTASTDTQYF. As DNA, the CDR3 is TGCGCCAGCAGCTTTATGTATGGGACAACCGCTAGCACAGATACGCAGTATTTT.